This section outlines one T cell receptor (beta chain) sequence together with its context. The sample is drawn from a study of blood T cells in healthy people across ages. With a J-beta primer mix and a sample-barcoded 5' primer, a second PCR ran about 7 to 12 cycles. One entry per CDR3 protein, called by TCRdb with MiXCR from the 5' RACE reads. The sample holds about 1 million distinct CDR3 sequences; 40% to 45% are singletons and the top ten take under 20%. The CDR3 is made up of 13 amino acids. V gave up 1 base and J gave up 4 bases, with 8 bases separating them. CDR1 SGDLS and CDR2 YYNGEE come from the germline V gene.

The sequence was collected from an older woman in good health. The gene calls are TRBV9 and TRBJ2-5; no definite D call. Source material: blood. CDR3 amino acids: CASSVNSRETQYF. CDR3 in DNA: TGTGCCAGCAGCGTAAATAGCAGAGAGACCCAGTACTTC.